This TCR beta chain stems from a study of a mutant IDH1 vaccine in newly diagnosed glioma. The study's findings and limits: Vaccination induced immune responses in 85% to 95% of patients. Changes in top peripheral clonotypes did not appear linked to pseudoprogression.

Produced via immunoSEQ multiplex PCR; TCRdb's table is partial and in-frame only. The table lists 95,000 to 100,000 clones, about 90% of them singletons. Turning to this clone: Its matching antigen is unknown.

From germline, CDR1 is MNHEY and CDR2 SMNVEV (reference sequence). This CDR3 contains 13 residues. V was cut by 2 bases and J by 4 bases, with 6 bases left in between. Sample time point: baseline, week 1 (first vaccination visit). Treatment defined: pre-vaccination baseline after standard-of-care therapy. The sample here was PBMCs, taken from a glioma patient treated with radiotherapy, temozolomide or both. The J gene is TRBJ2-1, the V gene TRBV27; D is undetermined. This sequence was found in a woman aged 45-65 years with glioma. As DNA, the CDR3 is TGTGCCAGCAGTTTAAACTCTTACAATGAGCAGTTCTTC. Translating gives CASSLNSYNEQFF.